This T cell receptor (beta chain) was recovered during a study of radiotherapy plus CTLA-4 blockade in lung cancer. Chemo-refractory metastatic non-small-cell lung cancer patients underwent focal radiation alongside CTLA-4 blockade with ipilimumab. This clone has a handful of counts. Its cognate antigen is unknown. This table comes from immunoSEQ multiplex PCR, and its TCRdb copy is limited to in-frame clones, with some not included. There are 49,000 or so clones in the sample; around 77% occur only once, and about 9% lies in the top ten. Study outcomes and limitations: There was expansion of tumor-derived TCR clones in blood after radiotherapy plus ipilimumab. Interferon-beta, together with early blood T cell clone dynamics, reportedly best predicted response.

The CDR3 consists of 13 residues. The V gene's germline CDR1 is SGDLS and CDR2 YYNGEE. V lost 0 bases and J lost 2, with 5 bases in between. The clonotype originates from a human donor with non-small cell lung cancer who had stable disease on radiotherapy plus ipilimumab. The chain couples TRBV9 to TRBJ1-1; D not certain. Sequencing used peripheral blood, obtained from a patient treated with radiotherapy plus ipilimumab. In DNA, the CDR3 is TGTGCCAGCAGCGTAGAATTAAACACTGAAGCTTTCTTT. Residues: CASSVELNTEAFF.